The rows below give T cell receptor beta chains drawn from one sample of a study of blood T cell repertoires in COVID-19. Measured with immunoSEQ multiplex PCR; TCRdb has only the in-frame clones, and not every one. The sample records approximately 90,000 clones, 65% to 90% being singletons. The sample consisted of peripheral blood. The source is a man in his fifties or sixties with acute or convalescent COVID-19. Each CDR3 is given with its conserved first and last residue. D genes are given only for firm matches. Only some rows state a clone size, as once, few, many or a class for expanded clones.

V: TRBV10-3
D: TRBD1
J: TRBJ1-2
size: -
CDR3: CAISESGTGLNGYTF
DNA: TGTGCCATCAGTGAGTCCGGGACAGGGCTCAATGGCTACACCTTC

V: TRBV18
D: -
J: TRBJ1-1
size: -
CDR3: CASSPVTTTEAFF
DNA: TGTGCCAGCTCACCAGTCACAACCACAGAAGCTTTCTTT

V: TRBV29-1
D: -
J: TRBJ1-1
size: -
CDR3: CSVEGEREVSTEAFF
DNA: TGCAGCGTTGAAGGTGAGAGGGAGGTTAGTACTGAAGCTTTCTTT

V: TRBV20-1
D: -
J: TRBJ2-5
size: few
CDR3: CSASRRGVSETQYF
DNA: TGCAGTGCTAGTCGCCGCGGGGTATCGGAGACCCAGTACTTC

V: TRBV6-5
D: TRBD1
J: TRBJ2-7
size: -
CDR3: CASSYSGQSIEQYF
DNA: TGTGCCAGCAGTTACTCGGGACAGTCGATCGAGCAGTACTTC

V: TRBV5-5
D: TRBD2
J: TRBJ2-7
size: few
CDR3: CASSQISGRSSYEQYF
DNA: TGTGCCAGCAGCCAGATTAGCGGGAGGTCCTCCTACGAGCAGTACTTC

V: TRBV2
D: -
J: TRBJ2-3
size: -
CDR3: CASSPDSWMGTDTQYF
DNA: TGTGCCAGCAGCCCGGACAGTTGGATGGGCACAGATACGCAGTATTTT

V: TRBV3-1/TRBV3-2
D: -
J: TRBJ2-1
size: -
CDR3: CASSRTLAEAYNEQFF
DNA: TGTGCCAGCAGCCGGACGCTAGCTGAAGCCTACAATGAGCAGTTCTTC

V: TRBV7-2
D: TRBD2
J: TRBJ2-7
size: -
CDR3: CASSLRAGGLYEQYF
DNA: TGTGCCAGCAGCTTAAGGGCGGGGGGCCTCTACGAGCAGTACTTC

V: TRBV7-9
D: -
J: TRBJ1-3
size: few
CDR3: CASSSTFSGNTIYF
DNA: TGTGCCAGCAGTTCGACTTTCTCTGGAAACACCATATATTTT

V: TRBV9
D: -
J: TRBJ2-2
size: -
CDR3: CASSVASTGELFF
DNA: TGTGCCAGCAGCGTCGCTAGCACCGGGGAGCTGTTTTTT

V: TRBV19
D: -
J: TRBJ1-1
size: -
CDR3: CASSTQGFNEAFF
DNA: TGTGCCAGTAGTACGCAGGGATTCAATGAAGCTTTCTTT

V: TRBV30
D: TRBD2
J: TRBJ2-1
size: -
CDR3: CAWSLAGNNEQFF
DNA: TGTGCCTGGAGCCTAGCGGGGAACAATGAGCAGTTCTTC

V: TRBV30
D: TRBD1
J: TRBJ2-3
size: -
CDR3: CAWDRTGGNADTQYF
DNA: TGTGCCTGGGACCGGACAGGGGGCAATGCAGATACGCAGTATTTT

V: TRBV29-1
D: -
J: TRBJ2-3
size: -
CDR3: CSTNRDSFTDTQYF
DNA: TGCAGCACCAACCGGGACTCCTTCACAGATACGCAGTATTTT